The rows below give T cell receptor beta chains drawn from one sample of a study of T cells in Graves' hyperthyroidism and ophthalmopathy. TCRdb re-analysed the multiplex PCR reads in MiXCR, keeping a single row per CDR3 protein. The table lists 490,000 or so distinct CDR3 sequences, roughly 22% of them singletons, with less than 65% in the top ten. Material for sequencing was blood. The receptors here all came from a woman aged 70-85 years with Graves' ophthalmopathy. The CDR3 runs from the conserved cysteine through the conserved F or W. D genes are given only for firm matches. Clone size is stated in some rows and not others, as once, few, many or a class when expanded.

D,J,V,size,DNA,CDR3
.,TRBJ1-2,TRBV7-9,few,TGTGCCAGCAGCTTAGCGACGGGCTCTGGCTACACCTTC,CASSLATGSGYTF
TRBD2,TRBJ2-5,TRBV20-1,.,TGCAGTGCTAGAGTCCCCCGCGGGAGGGCCGGCCAAGAGACCCAGCACTTC,CSARVPRGRAGQETQHF
.,TRBJ2-7,TRBV7-2,many,TGTGCCAGCAGCTTGACAGTGGATCACTACGAGCAGTACTTC,CASSLTVDHYEQYF
.,TRBJ1-2,TRBV24-1,many,TGTGCCACCAGTGATGCAAATTCCCGAGGCTACACCTTC,CATSDANSRGYTF
.,TRBJ2-7,TRBV18,.,TGTGCCAGCTCACCTCTAGGGGACGAGCAGTACTTC,CASSPLGDEQYF
TRBD1,TRBJ1-6,TRBV12-3/TRBV12-4,few,TGTGCCAGCAGAAGGACAGGGGGCGTCCGGGACCTCCACTTT,CASRRTGGVRDLHF
.,TRBJ2-7,TRBV11-1,.,TGTGCCAGCAGCTTAGGGTCGGGGGATGAGCAGTACTTC,CASSLGSGDEQYF
.,TRBJ2-1,TRBV7-3,.,TGCGCCAGCAGCCGACTCAGGGAAACCTACAATGAGCAGTTCTTC,CASSRLRETYNEQFF
TRBD1,TRBJ1-1,TRBV30,.,TGTGCCTGGACCCAGGGGGCCTGGTTGAACACTGAAGCTTTCTTT,CAWTQGAWLNTEAFF
TRBD1,TRBJ2-3,TRBV29-1,few,TGCAGCGTTGACAGGGGGACAGATACGCAGTATTTT,CSVDRGTDTQYF
TRBD2,TRBJ2-1,TRBV27,few,TGTGCCAGTAGAATAAGCGGGGGCAATGAGCAGTTCTTC,CASRISGGNEQFF
.,TRBJ1-5,TRBV28,few,TGTGCCAGCAGTTTATATGGGGGGTCCGGCAATCAGCCCCAGCATTTT,CASSLYGGSGNQPQHF
.,TRBJ1-5,TRBV19,.,TGTGCCAGTAGATACGAACAGGGCTACAATCAGCCCCAGCATTTT,CASRYEQGYNQPQHF
TRBD1,TRBJ2-2,TRBV15,few,TGTGCCACCAGCAGCCCCGTAACAGGGGCTCGTAGGACCGGGGAGCTGTTTTTT,CATSSPVTGARRTGELFF
TRBD1,TRBJ1-6,TRBV10-2,few,TGCGCCAGCAGCGGGGACAGTAGAAATAATTCACCCCTCCACTTT,CASSGDSRNNSPLHF
.,TRBJ1-1,TRBV6-2/TRBV6-3,few,TGTGCCAGCAGTTCTACAGGGAAAGCTTTCTTT,CASSSTGKAFF
TRBD2,TRBJ2-3,TRBV2,.,TGTGCCAGCAGCGAGCGGGAGACCTTCGCAGATACGCAGTATTTT,CASSERETFADTQYF
TRBD1,TRBJ1-1,TRBV28,.,TGTGCCAGCAGTGGACAGGGACGTATGAACACTGAAGCTTTCTTT,CASSGQGRMNTEAFF
.,TRBJ2-1,TRBV7-2,.,TGTGCCAGCAGCCCCCTTGTGGGGTTATCCAATGAGCAGTTCTTC,CASSPLVGLSNEQFF
.,TRBJ2-1,TRBV12-3/TRBV12-4,.,TGTGCCAGCAGTTTAACCCCCTATGAGCAGTTCTTC,CASSLTPYEQFF
TRBD2,TRBJ2-5,TRBV5-1,.,TGCGCCAGCAGCTCTTTAGCGGGAGTGGAAGAGACCCAGTACTTC,CASSSLAGVEETQYF
TRBD2,TRBJ2-1,TRBV24-1,.,TGTGCCACCAGTGATCCGCGGGGGGATGATGAGCAGTTCTTC,CATSDPRGDDEQFF
.,TRBJ1-5,TRBV5-1,few,TGCGCCAGCAGCTACTTTGGGGAGGGAAGGGACAATCAGCCCCAGCATTTT,CASSYFGEGRDNQPQHF
.,TRBJ1-1,TRBV19,.,TGTGCCAGTAGTATCGGAGGGGACCGCACTGAAGCTTTCTTT,CASSIGGDRTEAFF
TRBD2,TRBJ2-3,TRBV2,.,TGTGCCAGCAGGCACACTAGCGGTGCTAGCACAGATACGCAGTATTTT,CASRHTSGASTDTQYF
.,TRBJ1-4,TRBV28,few,TGTGCCAGCAGCCCCTTTCCATTGGGGACGGATGAAAAACTGTTTTTT,CASSPFPLGTDEKLFF
.,TRBJ1-4,TRBV28,many,TGTGCCAGCAGTTCAAGCGATCTGAATGAAAAACTGTTTTTT,CASSSSDLNEKLFF
.,TRBJ2-7,TRBV6-1,many,TGTGCCAGCAGTTATGAATTGTCAGCCTACGAGCAGTACTTC,CASSYELSAYEQYF
TRBD1,TRBJ1-2,TRBV28,many,TGTGCCAGCAGTTCAACCACAGGGGATAAGGGCTATGGCTACACCTTC,CASSSTTGDKGYGYTF
.,TRBJ2-7,TRBV7-2,.,TGTGCCAGCAGCTTAAGGAGGAGCGGGTACGAGCAGTACTTC,CASSLRRSGYEQYF
TRBD1,TRBJ1-1,TRBV6-1,.,TGTGCCAGCAGCCCCCAGGGGGTGAGACCTGAAGCTTTCTTT,CASSPQGVRPEAFF
TRBD1,TRBJ2-1,TRBV10-1,.,TGCGCCTCCGGGGATCAGACAGGGGAGAATTGGAATGAGCAGTTCTTC,CASGDQTGENWNEQFF
TRBD2,TRBJ2-3,TRBV24-1,.,TGTGCCACCAGTTCCCCTAGCGGATTAGCAGATACGCAGTATTTT,CATSSPSGLADTQYF
TRBD1,TRBJ2-6,TRBV9,.,TGTGCCAGCAGCGGGACAGGGCACTCTGGGGCCAACGTCCTGACTTTC,CASSGTGHSGANVLTF
TRBD1,TRBJ2-7,TRBV20-1,few,TGCAGTGCTAGAGCCGGGACAGGGGTATACGAGCAGTACTTC,CSARAGTGVYEQYF
TRBD2,TRBJ2-3,TRBV19,few,TGTGCCAGTAGGTGGACTAGCGGGAGCACAGATACGCAGTATTTT,CASRWTSGSTDTQYF
.,TRBJ2-4,TRBV12-3/TRBV12-4,many,TGTGCCAGCAGTTTGTCTGTGGGCCGAGGAATTCAGTACTTC,CASSLSVGRGIQYF
TRBD1,TRBJ1-1,TRBV6-4,many,TGTGCCAGCAGTCAGACAGGGGTCACTGAAGCTTTCTTT,CASSQTGVTEAFF
.,TRBJ1-5,TRBV15,few,TGTGCCACCAGCAGAGTGGTTTATAGCAATCAGCCCCAGCATTTT,CATSRVVYSNQPQHF
TRBD2,TRBJ2-3,TRBV20-1,few,TGCAGTGCCCCGGGACTAGCGGGAATCACAGATACGCAGTATTTT,CSAPGLAGITDTQYF
.,TRBJ2-1,TRBV2,.,TGTGCCAGCAGGGGACTGACTCGTTACAATGAGCAGTTCTTC,CASRGLTRYNEQFF
TRBD2,TRBJ2-1,TRBV2,many,TGTGCCAGCAGTGAAGCCTTTCCAGCGGGAGGCTCCTACAATGAGCAGTTCTTC,CASSEAFPAGGSYNEQFF
TRBD1,TRBJ1-3,TRBV7-2,many,TGTGCCAGCAGCTCCTTCGAGGGGGCGCCCGGAAACACCATATATTTT,CASSSFEGAPGNTIYF
.,TRBJ1-5,TRBV30,few,TGTGCCTGGAGCCCAGGGGACCAGCCCCAGCATTTT,CAWSPGDQPQHF
.,TRBJ1-2,TRBV5-8,few,TGTGCCAGCAGCTTTGCGGGGGCTAACTATGGCTACACCTTC,CASSFAGANYGYTF
.,TRBJ1-1,TRBV20-1,few,TGCAGTGCTCGATCCGTCAGGCGCACTGAAGCTTTCTTT,CSARSVRRTEAFF
TRBD2,TRBJ2-1,TRBV5-1,few,TGCGCCAGCAGCTTGGCCGGGGGAGGGATGAGTGAGCAGTTCTTC,CASSLAGGGMSEQFF